Following are 31 T cell receptor beta chains from one sample sequenced in a study of tumor-infiltrating lymphocytes in primary liver carcinoma (dated by TCRdb to the late 2010s). Without any cell sorting, total RNA and DNA were extracted together from about 20-30 mg of bulk tissue using the AllPrep DNA/RNA mini kit. Sequencing used an Illumina HiSeq 2500. Using a constant-region primer and ProtoScript II reverse transcriptase, TCRbeta-specific cDNA was reverse-transcribed from approximately 500 ng total RNA. Construction of the TCRbeta libraries relied on three nested rounds of multiplex PCR, following a slightly modified ARM-PCR procedure. The first two PCR rounds used multiplex TRBV1-TRBV30 forward primers with a Cbeta reverse primer, each for about 10 cycles. TCRdb's own reprocessing of the public reads used fastp at Q25 and MiXCR and kept productive beta chains. Every distinct CDR3 protein forms one entry, paired with its most common genes and DNA. This sample is represented by 40,000 to 50,000 distinct CDR3 sequences; over 70% of them were singletons. Jointly, the top ten make up over 25% of the sample.

Material: liver tumor tissue from sampling region 3. Read against the paper, the sample's cell subset or site label means: tumor region T3, left-lateral pole. The receptors originated from a man aged 35 to 55 with primary liver carcinoma and hepatitis B virus infection.

As concerns this clonotype: A read error is possible here, since a much larger clone lies one base away. The conserved closing phenylalanine or tryptophan is absent in this CDR3, likely reflecting a read error. The chain recombines TRBV12-3 or TRBV12-4 with TRBJ2-3; 12 nucleotides line up with TRBD2. The CDR3 consists of 15 residues. The CDR3, as DNA: TGTGCCAACAGTAAACTAGCGGGAGGAGAAGATACGCAGTATCTT. Translation: CANSKLAGGEDTQYL.

The V call is TRBV28, the J call TRBJ1-2; D remains ambiguous. The ends were cut back, 5 bases at V and 6 bases at J, with 10 bases in the middle. CDR3 length equals 12 residues. Per germline, CDR1 MDHEN and CDR2 SYDVKM. The CDR3 sequence is CASSDLNNGYTF. The CDR3, as DNA: TGTGCCAGCAGTGATCTAAACAATGGCTACACCTTC.

As regards this clonotype: This CDR3 is missing its conserved last phenylalanine or tryptophan, likely due to a read error. V and J are TRBV14 and TRBJ2-1; D is possibly TRBD2 (5 bases). Germline lookup yields CDR1 SGHDN and CDR2 FVKESK. The CDR3 totals 13 residues. The CDR3, as DNA: TGTGGCAGCAGTCCCGGGATTCGGGATGAGCAGTTCCTC. Its translation is CGSSPGIRDEQFL.

Of note for this clonotype: Since the CDR3 does not end with the conserved phenylalanine or tryptophan, this likely comes from a read error. The chain joins TRBV12-3 or TRBV12-4 to TRBJ2-1; D remains ambiguous. The CDR3 runs 12 residues. CDR3 nucleotide sequence: TGTGTCAGCAGTCCTTTGTTCAATGAGCAGTTCTTA. Its translation: CVSSPLFNEQFL.

About this clonotype itself: The junction departs from the called germline gene at one end, perhaps through a read error. The rearrangement uses TRBV28 and TRBJ2-6; the D is unclear. Germline V lookup: CDR1 MDHEN, CDR2 SYDVKM. The CDR3 is 13 residues long. The CDR3 bases are TGTCCCAGCTCAAGGTCTGGGGCCAACGTCCTGACTTTC. Translation: CPSSRSGANVLTF. Based on the CDR3 plus reference TRBV28 and TRBJ2-6, the full variable domain is DVKVTQSSRYLVKRTGEKVFLECVQDMDHENMFWYRQDPGLGLRLIYFSYDVKMKEKGDIPEGYSVSREKKERFSLILESASTNQTSMYLCPSSRSGANVLTFGAGSRLTVL.

The chain joins TRBV9 to TRBJ2-7, with D unclear. This CDR3 contains 14 residues. In germline, CDR1 is SGDLS, CDR2 YYNGEE. V was clipped by 0 bases and J by 3 bases, with 10 bases between them. The CDR3 DNA reads as TGTGCCAGCAGCGTAGAACCTTCGGGCTACGAGCAGTACTTC. It codes for CASSVEPSGYEQYF.

The rearrangement links TRBV6-1 to TRBJ2-1; tentatively, D is TRBD1 (6 bases). This CDR3 spans 15 amino acids. Germline V gene data show CDR1 as MNHNS and CDR2 as SASEGT. Trimming left V 7 bases short and J 5 bases short, with 18 bases between. CDR3 residues: CASTDRIASHNEQFF. The CDR3 DNA follows: TGTGCCAGCACCGACAGGATAGCGTCACACAATGAGCAGTTCTTC.

Details on this clonotype: The junction and the germline gene differ at one end; a read error may be behind it. The chain uses TRBV11-2 and TRBJ2-2, with D possibly being TRBD1 (5 bases). The CDR3 extends over 19 amino acids. From germline, CDR1 is SGHAT and CDR2 FQNNGV. This chain's CDR3 is CASGLDRRGIRPNTGELFF. The CDR3 DNA follows: TGTGCCAGCGGCTTAGATCGAAGGGGAATACGCCCGAACACCGGGGAGCTGTTTTTT.

This clonotype appeared once. The V and J genes are TRBV10-3 and TRBJ2-2; 7 bases fit TRBD1. Germline values: CDR1 ENHRY, CDR2 SYGVKD. The CDR3 runs to 13 residues. Trimming cost V 11 bases and J 5 bases; bases outside gene matches: 8. Here the CDR3 DNA reads TGTGCCTCCAGACAGGGTCCTACCGGGGAGCTGTTTTTT. It translates to CASRQGPTGELFF.

This clonotype was observed once. Possible read error: a much larger clone is one base away. V and J are TRBV28 and TRBJ2-5; 9 bases fit TRBD1. CDR3 length: 15 amino acids. Germline CDR1 reads MDHEN; CDR2 reads SYDVKM. CDR3 loop: CASSFGDRVQETQCF. The CDR3 coding sequence is TGTGCCAGCAGTTTCGGGGACAGGGTTCAAGAGACCCAGTGCTTC.

Worth noting for this clonotype: Its ends do not fully match the called genes, so a read error is possible. CDR3 nucleotides: TGTGCCGGCAATGGAGACTACTATGAGCAGTTCTTC. Its protein is CAGNGDYYEQFF. The chain uses TRBV12-3 or TRBV12-4 and TRBJ2-1; possibly TRBD2 for D (5 bases). This CDR3 region has 12 residues.

The rearrangement uses TRBV11-2 and TRBJ2-3, with D maybe TRBD2 (5 bases). Trimming removed 5 bases at V and 6 bases at J, with 15 bases between. Per germline, CDR1 SGHAT and CDR2 FQNNGV. The CDR3 length is 14 residues. The CDR3 spells CASSLNDYADTQYF. The DNA of the CDR3 is TGTGCCAGCAGCCTCAACGACTACGCGGATACGCAGTATTTT. The whole variable domain, remainder taken from reference TRBV11-2 and TRBJ2-3, is EAGVAQSPRYKIIEKRQSVAFWCNPISGHATLYWYQQILGQGPKLLIQFQNNGVVDDSQLPKDRFSAERLKGVDSTLKIQPAKLEDSAVYLCASSLNDYADTQYFGPGTRLTVL.

This clonotype was counted many times. The V gene is TRBV28, the J gene TRBJ2-7; 9 nucleotides match TRBD2. This CDR3 contains 15 residues. V was clipped by 6 bases and J by 3 bases; unmatched bases: 9. CDR1 MDHEN and CDR2 SYDVKM come from the germline V gene. CDR3 protein: CASRPSSGKIYEQYF. The CDR3 nucleotides read TGTGCCAGCAGGCCTTCTAGCGGGAAGATCTACGAGCAGTACTTC.

With regard to this clonotype: This CDR3 is missing its conserved last phenylalanine or tryptophan, likely due to a read error. V is TRBV6-5 and J is TRBJ2-6; 8 bases match TRBD1. Looked up from germline, CDR1 is MNHEY and CDR2 is SVGAGI. CDR3 size: 18 residues. For the CDR3, the DNA is TGTGCCAGCAGTCATTGGACAGGGATGAAAGCTGGGGCCAACATCCTGACTTCC. This gives the protein CASSHWTGMKAGANILTS.

The V call is TRBV12-3 or TRBV12-4, the J call TRBJ1-1, with D uncertain. Trimming shortened V by 10 bases and J by 1 base, and 19 bases separated the two germline ends. The CDR3 has 15 residues. The DNA for the CDR3 is TGTGCCAATAGTTTCGGAACTGTCCCGAACACTGAAGCTTTCTTT. Its translation is CANSFGTVPNTEAFF.

A remark on this clonotype: Given a much more abundant clone one base away, this may be a read error. The CDR3 does not end in the conserved phenylalanine or tryptophan, so this is likely a read error. V gene TRBV5-1 combines with J gene TRBJ2-2; D not certain. Trimming removed 4 bases from V and 0 bases from J, with 7 bases in between. CDR3 length: 14 amino acids. CDR1 is SGHRS, CDR2 YFSETQ, per germline. CDR3 DNA: TGCGCCAGCAGCGAAGACGCGAACACCGGGGAGCTGTTTTTA. Its translation: CASSEDANTGELFL.

This clonotype was found many times. The chain carries TRBV28 and TRBJ1-5; the D gene is possibly TRBD1 (6 bases). Between the trimmed V and J ends, which lost 2 bases and 5 bases, there was a span of 13 bases. The germline V gene encodes CDR1 MDHEN and CDR2 SYDVKM. The CDR3 contains 15 residues. The CDR3 DNA reads TGTGCCAGCAGTTTAATGCCAGGGGAGGATCAGCCCCAGCATTTT. Its protein product is CASSLMPGEDQPQHF. Drawing the rest from reference TRBV28 and TRBJ1-5, the complete variable domain is DVKVTQSSRYLVKRTGEKVFLECVQDMDHENMFWYRQDPGLGLRLIYFSYDVKMKEKGDIPEGYSVSREKKERFSLILESASTNQTSMYLCASSLMPGEDQPQHFGDGTRLSIL.

Comments on this clonotype: Germline and junction disagree at one end, which may indicate a read error. The chain couples TRBV11-2 to TRBJ2-7, with no clear D. Germline values: CDR1 SGHAT, CDR2 FQNNGV. This CDR3 is built from 14 residues. CDR3 loop: CASILTDTSYEQYF. As DNA, the CDR3 is TGTGCCAGCATCTTAACTGACACTTCCTACGAACAGTACTTC.

In its sample, this clonotype was seen many times. V is TRBV7-9 and J is TRBJ2-1; 11 bases map to TRBD2. With 4 bases clipped from V and 2 bases from J, the junction kept 7 bases outside the gene matches. The CDR3 spans 17 residues. CDR1 is SEHNR and CDR2 is FQNEAQ in the germline V gene (reference sequence). CDR3 residues: CASSWPTSGTPYNEQFF. The DNA of the CDR3 is TGTGCCAGCAGCTGGCCGACTAGCGGGACACCCTACAATGAGCAGTTCTTC.

The chain carries TRBV29-1 and TRBJ2-3, with D unclear. This CDR3 spans 13 amino acids. Germline V gives CDR1 SQVTM, CDR2 ANQGSEA. Trimming took off 4 bases at V and 3 bases at J, with 11 bases between the two ends. The CDR3 region has the DNA TGCAGCGTTGGCCTACCAGGAACAGATACGCAGTATTTT. Translating it yields CSVGLPGTDTQYF.

To note about this clonotype: Sequence at one end of the junction differs from germline and may be a read error. The genes are TRBV4-2 and TRBJ2-5; 10 nucleotides match TRBD2. The CDR3 sequence is 15 residues long. From germline, CDR1 is LGHNA and CDR2 YNFKEQ. CDR3 DNA: TGTGCCAGCAACCAACGGCTAGCGGGGGAGGAGACCCAGTACTTC. Translating gives CASNQRLAGEETQYF.

This clonotype showed up just a few times. This sequence may be a read error, since a much larger clone differs from it by one base. J is TRBJ2-7 and V is TRBV29-1, with 8 bases aligning to TRBD2. Germline V gives CDR1 SQVTM, CDR2 ANQGSEA. This CDR3 region has 12 residues. The CDR3 sequence: CSVSGSGYEQHF. CDR3 in DNA: TGCAGCGTTAGCGGGAGTGGCTACGAGCAGCACTTC.

This clonotype was found once. An end of the junction differs from the germline gene, which may be a read error. The rearrangement joins TRBV4-1 to TRBJ2-3, with a possible D match to TRBD2 (5 bases). Germline V CDR1 and CDR2: MGHRA, YSYEKL. The CDR3 has 16 amino acids. This chain's CDR3 is CASSRSWNGGTDTQYF. In DNA, the CDR3 is TGCGCCAGTAGCCGGAGTTGGAACGGGGGCACAGATACGCAGTATTTT.

Worth noting for this clonotype: Being one base from a much bigger clone, this may be a read error. In DNA, the CDR3 is TGTGCCAACAGTGAGTCTCCGGGAACAGATACGCAGTATTTT. Translated, it gives CANSESPGTDTQYF. The chain employs TRBV10-3 and TRBJ2-3, with a possible D match to TRBD2 (5 bases). Per the germline V gene, CDR1 is ENHRY and CDR2 is SYGVKD. The CDR3 runs 14 residues.

Turning to this clonotype: A junction boundary mismatches the germline segment, possibly from a read error. V usage is TRBV4-1 and J usage is TRBJ1-5; TRBD1 matches at 7 bases. The CDR3 loop spans 13 amino acids. The germline V gene encodes CDR1 MGHRA and CDR2 YSYEKL. The CDR3 loop is CASSQVRGQPQRF. For the CDR3, the DNA is TGCGCCAGCAGTCAAGTTAGGGGGCAGCCCCAGCGTTTT.

As to this clonotype: A much larger clonotype is one base distant, so this may be a read error. Given the absence of the conserved phenylalanine or tryptophan at the CDR3 end, a read error is likely. The chain couples TRBV2 to TRBJ2-7, with 8 positions matching TRBD1. Germline CDR1 reads SNHLY; CDR2 reads FYNNEI. This CDR3 is built from 12 residues. The trim removed 8 bases at V and 4 bases at J, leaving 4 bases unmatched. The CDR3 is CASGQGWYEQYL. The CDR3 DNA follows: TGTGCCAGCGGACAGGGTTGGTACGAGCAGTACCTC.

This clonotype was observed at least ten times. The V gene is TRBV28, the J gene TRBJ1-3; 7 positions match TRBD1. V gave up 2 bases and J gave up 2 bases; unmatched junction bases: 6. This CDR3 contains 16 residues. The germline V gene has CDR1 MDHEN and CDR2 SYDVKM. The chain's CDR3 is CASSLTRQGPGNTIYF. In DNA form, the CDR3 reads TGTGCCAGCAGTTTAACCCGACAGGGTCCTGGAAACACCATATATTTT.

In its sample, this clonotype was seen a few times. The missing conserved phenylalanine or tryptophan at the end of this CDR3 makes a read error likely. CDR3 sequence reads: CASSLTGTSGSTQYY. CDR3 DNA: TGCGCCAGCAGCCTCACCGGAACTAGCGGGAGCACGCAGTATTAT. The chain has TRBV4-1 and TRBJ2-3; 11 bases line up with TRBD2. Germline V lookup: CDR1 MGHRA, CDR2 YSYEKL. The CDR3 is 15 amino acids. Losses at the gene ends were 4 bases for V and 9 bases for J; bases not matched to a gene: 9.

Turning to this clonotype: An end of the junction differs from the germline gene, which may be a read error. This sequence joins TRBV11-2 and TRBJ2-6; possible D gene TRBD1, 5 bases. This CDR3 has 18 residues. From germline, CDR1 is SGHAT and CDR2 FQNNGV. This CDR3 reads CASTLGPGHSSGTNVLTF. For the CDR3, the DNA is TGTGCCAGCACTTTAGGTCCAGGGCACAGCTCTGGGACCAACGTCCTGACTTTC. Full variable domain (outside the CDR3, taken from reference TRBV11-2 and TRBJ2-6): EAGVAQSPRYKIIEKRQSVAFWCNPISGHATLYWYQQILGQGPKLLIQFQNNGVVDDSQLPKDRFSAERLKGVDSTLKIQPAKLEDSAVYLCASTLGPGHSSGTNVLTFGAGSRLTVL.

Comments on this clonotype: The junction differs from germline at one of its ends, possibly a read error. This chain uses TRBV6-1 with TRBJ1-2; maybe TRBD1 (6 bases). CDR3 length: 12 residues. CDR1 and CDR2 from the germline V gene are MNHNS and SASEGT. CDR3 DNA: TGTGCCAGCAGCGTACAGGGTGGGGGCTACATCTTC. This sequence encodes CASSVQGGGYIF.

A note on this clonotype: Relative to the germline gene, one junction end is altered; a read error may explain this. The chain uses TRBV29-1 and TRBJ2-7; TRBD2 is a possible D gene (5 bases). Germline values: CDR1 SQVTM, CDR2 ANQGSEA. The CDR3 loop spans 13 amino acids. CDR3 region: CSVGVLGAYEQYF. The CDR3 nucleotides are TGTAGCGTCGGAGTCCTCGGCGCCTACGAGCAGTACTTC.